This T cell receptor beta chain comes out of a study of T cell clonality in common variable immunodeficiency. Regarding the study as a whole: CVID subjects had higher TCRbeta clonality than healthy controls, most marked in about a third. Fewer deletions and N-nucleotide insertions were reportedly seen in common variable immunodeficiency TCR beta sequences. Fewer TCRbeta clones were shared among CVID subjects than controls.

Generated by immunoSEQ multiplex PCR, the TCRdb table keeps only in-frame clones and is missing some. In total the sample includes around 21,000 clones, none of them seen once. Comment on this clone: The antigen remains unidentified. The CDR3 end is not reached by the read, which stops 3 residues before it; the germline J gene fills it in.

Trimming took off 5 bases at V and 4 bases at J, with 12 bases between the two ends. The germline V gene encodes CDR1 SGHTA and CDR2 FQGTGA. The CDR3 is 14 amino acids. CVID subjects were some 15 female and roughly 31 male, aged roughly 9 to 64. No CVID subject was ill or on immunomodulatory drugs when sampled. The chain couples TRBV7-3 to TRBJ2-1; D perhaps matches TRBD1 (6 bases). The material sequenced was peripheral blood mononuclear cells. The receptor comes from a human donor with common variable immunodeficiency. Partial CDR3 DNA: TGTGCCAGCAGCCCCGGACAGATATACAATGAG. It codes for CASSPGQIYNE. The whole CDR3 region reads CASSPGQIYNEQFF.